The 23 T cell receptor beta chains presented below share a single source sample, sequenced in a study of blood T cells in healthy people across ages (dated by TCRdb to between 2015 and 2017). Preparation of the library involved 5' RACE. Sequencing instrument: Illumina HiSeq 2500. A second PCR of about 6 to 12 cycles was performed with a sample-barcoded 5' primer and a J-beta primer mix. TCRdb's own reprocessing of the public reads used fastp at Q25 and MiXCR and kept productive beta chains. Each CDR3 protein gets just one entry, which takes the most common genes and DNA from the rows behind it. This sample gives about 1,400,000 distinct CDR3 sequences in total; around 59% of them show up just once. The ten most abundant clones make up roughly 7% of the sample. The specimen sequenced was blood. These receptors all come from a man younger than 35 in good health.

This clonotype has more than one count but fewer than ten. The gene calls are TRBV4-1 and TRBJ2-1; 11 nucleotides agree with TRBD1. Per the germline V gene, CDR1 is MGHRA and CDR2 is YSYEKL. Trimming took 0 bases from V and 5 from J; bases not matched to a gene: 6. The CDR3 covers 17 residues. CDR3 sequence: CASSQDLGQGANNEQFF. CDR3 sequence (DNA): TGCGCCAGCAGCCAAGATTTAGGACAGGGGGCGAACAATGAGCAGTTCTTC.

In its sample, this clonotype was seen a few times. The chain carries TRBV15 and TRBJ2-7; D gene uncertain. The length of the CDR3 is 18 residues. The V end lost 0 bases, the J end lost 0 bases, and 18 bases lay between the germline ends. Germline CDR1 reads LNHNV; CDR2 reads YYDKDF (reference sequence). The CDR3 protein is CATSRDEVRYGDSYEQYF. The CDR3 DNA follows: TGTGCCACCAGCAGAGACGAGGTCAGGTACGGTGACTCCTACGAGCAGTACTTC. Full variable domain (remainder filled in from reference TRBV15 and TRBJ2-7): DAMVIQNPRYQVTQFGKPVTLSCSQTLNHNVMYWYQQKSSQAPKLLFHYYDKDFNNEADTPDNFQSRRPNTSFCFLDIRSPGLGDTAMYLCATSRDEVRYGDSYEQYFGPGTRLTVT.

CDR3 in DNA: TGTGCCAGCAGTGAATATAGCTCAGGACACTATGGCTACACCTTC. Its protein product is CASSEYSSGHYGYTF. This sequence joins TRBV25-1 and TRBJ1-2; D call uncertain. This CDR3 region has 15 residues. The germline CDR1 and CDR2 sequences are MGHDK and SYGVNS. Between the trimmed V and J ends, which lost 0 bases and 3 bases, there was a span of 11 bases.

V and J are TRBV14 and TRBJ2-1; 7 bases agree with TRBD2. Germline V CDR1 and CDR2: SGHDN, FVKESK. The CDR3 length is 14 residues. V lost 2 bases and J lost 7; bases outside the gene matches: 5. This chain's CDR3 is CASSQPAGENEQFF. For the CDR3, the DNA is TGTGCCAGCAGCCAACCGGCGGGAGAAAATGAGCAGTTCTTC.

This clonotype was recorded a few times. The junction departs from germline at one end; a sequencing error may be responsible. V usage is TRBV29-1 and J usage is TRBJ2-7; D not certain. The CDR3 loop spans 13 amino acids. In germline, CDR1 is SQVTM, CDR2 ANQGSEA. The CDR3 coding sequence is TGCAGCGTTGAAGGGCCCGTCTCCTCCGAGCAGTACTTC. Translation gives CSVEGPVSSEQYF.

The sample holds a few counts of this clonotype. This chain links TRBV29-1 with TRBJ2-1, with 12 bases matching TRBD2. Germline V gene data show CDR1 as SQVTM and CDR2 as ANQGSEA. V trimming: 6 bases; J trimming: 7 bases; junction bases outside the gene matches: 7. The CDR3 has 14 residues. This chain's CDR3 is CSVTLAGGINEQFF. CDR3 DNA: TGCAGCGTAACACTAGCGGGAGGAATAAATGAGCAGTTCTTC.

This clonotype occurred a few times. The CDR3 region is CASSQVGVHGYTF. The CDR3 coding sequence is TGCGCCAGCAGCCAAGTCGGAGTGCACGGCTACACCTTC. The chain employs TRBV4-1 and TRBJ1-2; D not resolved. V was shortened by 1 base and J by 8 bases, with 11 bases between the two germline ends. In germline, CDR1 is MGHRA, CDR2 YSYEKL. The CDR3 is 13 residues long.

This chain joins TRBV29-1 and TRBJ2-7, with 8 bases fitting TRBD1. V gave up 3 bases and J gave up 1 base; unmatched junction bases: 11. The CDR3 sequence is 16 residues long. Germline lookup yields CDR1 SQVTM and CDR2 ANQGSEA. The CDR3 coding sequence is TGCAGCGTTGAGAAGGGTTTGGACAGGGAGTCCTACGAGCAGTACTTC. As protein: CSVEKGLDRESYEQYF.

In this sample, this clonotype turned up a few times. The chain recombines TRBV29-1 with TRBJ1-2; maybe TRBD1 (6 bases). The germline V gene encodes CDR1 SQVTM and CDR2 ANQGSEA. The CDR3 is 16 residues long. V lost 4 bases to trimming and J lost 6 bases, with 24 bases between them. The CDR3 DNA sequence: TGCAGCGTTGGAGTTCTGGGGGGCGGGGACTTTCATGGCTACACCTTC. Encoded protein: CSVGVLGGGDFHGYTF.

This rearrangement joins TRBV20-1 to TRBJ2-5, with 7 bases aligning to TRBD2. The tail of the sequence fits TRBJ2-7 better, so the J call may be wrong. This CDR3 has 14 residues. In germline, CDR1 is DFQATT, CDR2 SNEGSKA (reference sequence). The CDR3 spells CSARDVGGDYEQYF. The CDR3 DNA reads as TGCAGTGCTAGAGATGTGGGGGGGGACTACGAGCAGTACTTC.

V and J are TRBV30 and TRBJ2-5, with D perhaps TRBD1 (6 bases). The CDR3 is 16 residues long. V was clipped by 2 bases and J by 4 bases, with 20 bases between them. The germline V gene encodes CDR1 GTSNPN and CDR2 SVGIG (reference sequence). Here the CDR3 reads CAWSRRPGVWGETQYF. CDR3 DNA: TGTGCCTGGAGTAGACGACCAGGGGTTTGGGGAGAGACCCAGTACTTC.

The chain is built from TRBV4-1 and TRBJ2-1; 9 bases match TRBD1. TRBJ2-7 explains the end of the DNA better; the J call may be wrong. There are 17 residues in the CDR3. Germline V gene data show CDR1 as MGHRA and CDR2 as YSYEKL. CDR3 in DNA: TGCGCCAGCAGCCTATTCGCGTCGGGACAGGGTACTGCCGAGCAGTACTTC. Protein: CASSLFASGQGTAEQYF.

Here the CDR3 DNA reads TGTGCCAGCAGCGTAGGAGGGTCCAGGGAGGTAAACTATGGCTACACCTTC. Protein sequence: CASSVGGSREVNYGYTF. V and J are TRBV9 and TRBJ1-2, with a weak D call TRBD1 (5 bases). The germline V gene has CDR1 SGDLS and CDR2 YYNGEE. The CDR3 runs 17 residues. Deletions cut 0 bases from V and 2 bases from J, with 17 bases between.

This clonotype has only a few counts. The rearrangement links TRBV29-1 to TRBJ2-1, with D uncertain. V lost 5 bases and J lost 1, with 9 bases in between. Looked up from germline, CDR1 is SQVTM and CDR2 is ANQGSEA. The CDR3 extends over 13 amino acids. The CDR3 sequence: CSVLRTSYNEQFF. The CDR3 region has the DNA TGCAGCGTTTTGCGGACGTCCTACAATGAGCAGTTCTTC.

The table lists this clonotype with a few counts. The genes are TRBV12-3 or TRBV12-4 and TRBJ2-3, with TRBD2 matching 10 bases. This CDR3 is built from 15 residues. Trimming took 6 bases from V and 3 from J; bases not matched to a gene: 6. The CDR3 sequence is CASSEIAGGTDTQYF. The CDR3 DNA reads as TGTGCCAGCAGCGAAATAGCGGGAGGAACAGATACGCAGTATTTT.

The chain employs TRBV4-1 and TRBJ2-3; 14 nucleotides line up with TRBD2. The V segment lost 8 bases and the J segment 5 bases; nucleotides outside the gene matches: 6. The CDR3 length is 15 residues. Looked up from germline, CDR1 is MGHRA and CDR2 is YSYEKL. The CDR3 DNA reads TGCGCCAGCCGACAGACTAGCGGGAGGGAAGATACGCAGTATTTT. Translated, it gives CASRQTSGREDTQYF.

This clonotype was seen a handful of times. The chain employs TRBV12-3 or TRBV12-4 and TRBJ2-3, with D uncertain. Trimming cost V 2 bases and J 3 bases, with 12 bases left between them. This CDR3 is built from 15 residues. CDR3 sequence: CASSLYGTLTDTQYF. CDR3 nucleotides: TGTGCCAGCAGTTTATACGGAACCTTGACAGATACGCAGTATTTT.

This clonotype was seen a handful of times. The chain joins TRBV29-1 to TRBJ2-1; no definite D call. CDR1 is SQVTM, CDR2 ANQGSEA, per germline. The V and J ends lost 3 bases and 2 bases respectively, with 14 bases between them. The CDR3 runs 15 residues. CDR3 in amino acids: CSVERSGIPYNEQFF. The CDR3 region has the DNA TGCAGCGTTGAGAGGTCCGGAATCCCCTACAATGAGCAGTTCTTC.

The gene calls are TRBV6-1 and TRBJ2-2; the D gene is possibly TRBD2 (6 bases). This CDR3 region has 15 residues. Trimming stripped 8 bases from V and 2 bases from J, with 15 bases between. Germline V CDR1 and CDR2: MNHNS, SASEGT. In nucleotides, the CDR3 is TGTGCCAGCCTCCGAACTAGCAGAAACACCGGGGAGCTGTTTTTT. This translates into CASLRTSRNTGELFF.

The genes are TRBV6-5 and TRBJ2-5; D is perhaps TRBD2 (6 bases). The J call may not be correct, given that the DNA end is closer to TRBJ2-7. The CDR3 loop spans 12 amino acids. The germline V gene has CDR1 MNHEY and CDR2 SVGAGI. The CDR3, as DNA: TGTGCCAGCAGAAACTGGGGGGACGAGCAGTACTTC. It codes for CASRNWGDEQYF.

V is TRBV6-5 and J is TRBJ2-4; 10 bases match TRBD2. The assigned J gene may be wrong: the sequence end matches TRBJ2-5 better. The CDR3 length is 17 residues. Germline V gene lookup returns CDR1 MNHEY and CDR2 SVGAGI. CDR3 DNA: TGTGCCAGCAGTTACGGCCTACTAGCGGGGTCACAAGAGACCCAGTACTTC. Translated, it gives CASSYGLLAGSQETQYF.

This chain uses TRBV4-3 with TRBJ2-1; maybe TRBD2 (5 bases). Germline V gene lookup returns CDR1 LGHNA and CDR2 YSLEER. This CDR3 comprises 15 residues. Trimming removed 0 bases at V and 3 bases at J, with 9 bases between. DNA for the CDR3: TGCGCCAGCAGCCAAGAGAGGACTGACTACAATGAGCAGTTCTTC. As protein: CASSQERTDYNEQFF.

This chain links TRBV7-2 with TRBJ2-3; 7 bases align to TRBD1. Germline loops: CDR1 SGHTA, CDR2 FQGNSA. V lost 5 bases to trimming and J lost 1 base; unmatched junction nucleotides: 6. The CDR3 covers 15 residues. The CDR3 loop reads CASSQRTGRTDTQYF. DNA of the CDR3: TGTGCCAGCAGCCAACGGACAGGACGCACAGATACGCAGTATTTT.